The 32 T cell receptor beta chains below were found in one sample sequenced in a study of cytomegalovirus exposure and HLA in healthy donors. PCR involved 60 Vbeta and 13 Jbeta primers. The protocol was immunoSEQ multiplex PCR, while the TCRdb copy is restricted to in-frame clones and leaves out a portion. This sample has fewer than 200,000 clones, with about nine tenths found just once. The material sequenced was PBMCs. These receptors came from a boy younger than 10 in good health and CMV-seronegative.

The chain has TRBV5-1 and TRBJ2-7; no reliable D call. This CDR3 has 13 residues. The ends were cut back, 1 base at V and 5 bases at J, with 10 bases in the middle. Germline V lookup: CDR1 SGHRS, CDR2 YFSETQ. CDR3 nucleotides: TGCGCCAGCAGCTTGACTCGGTTCAACGAGCAGTACTTC. This sequence encodes CASSLTRFNEQYF. Full variable domain (rest looked up from reference TRBV5-1 and TRBJ2-7): KAGVTQTPRYLIKTRGQQVTLSCSPISGHRSVSWYQQTPGQGLQFLFEYFSETQRNKGNFPGRFSGRQFSNSRSEMNVSTLELGDSALYLCASSLTRFNEQYFGPGTRLTVT.

The CDR3 spells CSALTSGRYF. The DNA for the CDR3 is TGCAGTGCCCTAACTAGCGGGAGGTATTTT. The rearrangement links TRBV20-1 to TRBJ2-3; 11 bases are a match to TRBD2. Germline CDR1 is DFQATT and CDR2 is SNEGSKA (reference sequence). Germline trimming cut 6 bases from V and 14 bases from J; bases unmatched to any gene: 4. CDR3 size: 10 residues.

The gene calls are TRBV5-1 and TRBJ2-3; 9 bases align to TRBD2. The CDR3 is 18 residues long. Trimming at V came to 3 bases and at J to 4 bases, leaving 15 bases not matched to a gene. The germline gives CDR1 SGHRS, CDR2 YFSETQ. The CDR3 bases are TGCGCCAGCAGCTCGCATGAAAGAGCGGGGGGTTTCTCAGATACGCAGTATTTT. Its protein product is CASSSHERAGGFSDTQYF.

The chain uses TRBV5-1 and TRBJ1-3; perhaps TRBD1 as D (5 bases). This CDR3 has 15 amino acids. The V and J ends lost 2 bases and 0 bases respectively, with 9 bases between them. The germline gives CDR1 SGHRS, CDR2 YFSETQ. In nucleotides, the CDR3 is TGCGCCAGCAGCTTTGTTGGGGCCTCTGGAAACACCATATATTTT. Protein product: CASSFVGASGNTIYF.

The chain recombines TRBV7-9 with TRBJ2-1, with 10 bases lining up with TRBD1. Losses at the gene ends were 5 bases for V and 7 bases for J; bases not matched to a gene: 8. CDR1 SEHNR and CDR2 FQNEAQ come from the germline V gene (reference sequence). The CDR3 loop spans 15 amino acids. DNA for the CDR3: TGTGCCAGCAGCGGACCGGGACAGGGGTGGAATGAGCAGTTCTTC. Translation gives CASSGPGQGWNEQFF.

The chain recombines TRBV7-3 with TRBJ2-5, with D perhaps TRBD1 (6 bases). TRBJ2-7 explains the end of the DNA better; the J call may be wrong. This CDR3 is built from 16 residues. Per the germline V gene, CDR1 is SGHTA and CDR2 is FQGTGA. The CDR3 nucleotides read TGTGCCAGCAGCCCCCGGGACACCTCAACCCCCTACGAGCAGTACTTC. Encoded protein: CASSPRDTSTPYEQYF.

The V call is TRBV5-6, the J call TRBJ2-7; the D gene is possibly TRBD1 (6 bases). This CDR3 has 14 amino acids. Germline CDR1 is SGHDT and CDR2 is YYEEEE. Trimming left V 4 bases short and J 7 bases short, with 18 bases between. CDR3 sequence reads: CASSPGHADGEQYF. CDR3 nucleotides: TGTGCCAGCAGCCCGGGACACGCTGACGGGGAGCAGTACTTC.

The genes are TRBV6-5 and TRBJ2-3; TRBD2 agrees at 7 bases. The CDR3 runs 14 residues. The V gene's germline CDR1 is MNHEY and CDR2 SVGAGI. The V segment lost 5 bases and the J segment 3 bases; nucleotides outside the gene matches: 5. The DNA of the CDR3 is TGTGCCAGCAGTCGCGGACTAGAGACAGATACGCAGTATTTT. This sequence encodes CASSRGLETDTQYF.

This sequence joins TRBV7-2 and TRBJ2-1; D is undetermined. The CDR3 is made up of 18 amino acids. Between the trimmed V and J ends, which lost 0 bases and 2 bases, there was a span of 17 bases. Germline CDR1 reads SGHTA; CDR2 reads FQGNSA. The DNA of the CDR3 is TGTGCCAGCAGCTTAGCTACTCCCAATTCCCCGACCTACAATGAGCAGTTCTTC. It translates to CASSLATPNSPTYNEQFF. The variable domain in full, with the rest retrieved from reference TRBV7-2 and TRBJ2-1, is GAGVSQSPSNKVTEKGKDVELRCDPISGHTALYWYRQSLGQGLEFLIYFQGNSAPDKSGLPSDRFSAERTGGSVSTLTIQRTQQEDSAVYLCASSLATPNSPTYNEQFFGPGTRLTVL.

J is TRBJ1-5 and V is TRBV29-1, with 7 bases matching TRBD1. Germline CDR1 is SQVTM and CDR2 is ANQGSEA. This CDR3 is 15 amino acids long. V gave up 1 base and J gave up 5 bases; unmatched junction bases: 8. CDR3 amino acids: CSVEGRTGKDQPQHF. In DNA, the CDR3 is TGCAGCGTTGAAGGTCGGACAGGAAAGGATCAGCCCCAGCATTTT.

This chain joins TRBV15 and TRBJ2-3; 9 bases match TRBD2. Looked up from germline, CDR1 is LNHNV and CDR2 is YYDKDF (reference sequence). The CDR3 sequence is 13 residues long. The ends lost 5 bases at V and 3 bases at J; junction bases unmatched: 0. CDR3 sequence (DNA): TGTGCCACCAGCGCGGGGGGGACAGATACGCAGTATTTT. Protein sequence: CATSAGGTDTQYF.

The table lists this clone with a count of one. The V and J genes are TRBV4-1 and TRBJ2-3; possible D gene TRBD2, 5 bases. Trimming shortened V by 0 bases and J by 3 bases, and 10 bases separated the two germline ends. CDR1 MGHRA and CDR2 YSYEKL come from the germline V gene. This CDR3 contains 15 residues. CDR3 loop: CASSQEAEATDTQYF. The CDR3 DNA follows: TGCGCCAGCAGCCAAGAAGCGGAGGCGACAGATACGCAGTATTTT.

The chain uses TRBV6-1 and TRBJ2-1; 7 positions agree with TRBD1. This CDR3 spans 14 amino acids. Germline CDR1 reads MNHNS; CDR2 reads SASEGT. Losses at the gene ends were 4 bases for V and 6 bases for J; bases not matched to a gene: 6. The CDR3 here is CASSVGPGGNEQFF. In DNA form, the CDR3 reads TGTGCCAGCAGTGTCGGGCCAGGGGGCAATGAGCAGTTCTTC.

The V call is TRBV6-1, the J call TRBJ2-7, with 10 bases fitting TRBD1. V gave up 5 bases and J gave up 5 bases; unmatched junction bases: 6. The CDR3 length is 14 residues. CDR1 is MNHNS, CDR2 SASEGT, per germline. In DNA, the CDR3 is TGTGCCAGCAGTCCTCGGACAGGGGGGGACGAGCAGTACTTC. Its protein is CASSPRTGGDEQYF.

The chain has TRBV30 and TRBJ2-2; perhaps TRBD2 as D (7 bases). From germline, CDR1 is GTSNPN and CDR2 SVGIG (reference sequence). The CDR3 consists of 18 residues. V was pared by 6 bases and J by 2 bases, with 25 bases between. The chain's CDR3 is CACLSRDGGGANTGELFF. CDR3 coding DNA: TGTGCCTGCCTATCGCGGGATGGTGGGGGGGCAAACACCGGGGAGCTGTTTTTT.

J is TRBJ1-2 and V is TRBV28; no firm D call. Germline CDR1 reads MDHEN; CDR2 reads SYDVKM. Trimming pared 7 bases from V and 8 bases from J, leaving 17 bases between. This CDR3 comprises 13 residues. CDR3 sequence reads: CASTINAGEGYTF. The CDR3 region has the DNA TGTGCCAGCACCATTAACGCGGGAGAGGGCTACACCTTC.

V is TRBV7-3 and J is TRBJ2-3, with 10 positions matching TRBD2. The V and J ends lost 3 bases and 3 bases, in that order; junction bases with no gene match: 6. The CDR3 consists of 16 residues. Germline-derived CDR1 and CDR2 are SGHTA and FQGTGA. The CDR3 DNA reads as TGTGCCAGCAGCTTCCGACCGGGACTAGCGACAGATACGCAGTATTTT. Residues: CASSFRPGLATDTQYF.

The rearrangement joins TRBV7-6 to TRBJ2-1; 9 nucleotides agree with TRBD2. The ends lost 5 bases at V and 5 bases at J; junction bases unmatched: 10. This CDR3 is 16 amino acids long. Germline CDR1 reads SGHVS; CDR2 reads FNYEAQ. Here the CDR3 reads CASSRKTSGINNEQFF. CDR3 nucleotide sequence: TGTGCCAGCAGCCGGAAGACTAGCGGAATAAACAATGAGCAGTTCTTC.

The chain has TRBV7-2 and TRBJ1-3; D is perhaps TRBD1 (5 bases). Germline V lookup: CDR1 SGHTA, CDR2 FQGNSA. The CDR3 totals 15 residues. The V end was cut by 5 bases, the J end by 3 bases, with 14 bases between. Here the CDR3 reads CASSARAGSGNTIYF. CDR3 bases: TGTGCCAGCAGCGCCAGGGCCGGCAGTGGAAACACCATATATTTT. The whole variable domain, remainder taken from reference TRBV7-2 and TRBJ1-3, is GAGVSQSPSNKVTEKGKDVELRCDPISGHTALYWYRQSLGQGLEFLIYFQGNSAPDKSGLPSDRFSAERTGGSVSTLTIQRTQQEDSAVYLCASSARAGSGNTIYFGEGSWLTVV.

The V gene is TRBV5-4, the J gene TRBJ2-5, with D perhaps TRBD1 (6 bases). Judging by the DNA end, TRBJ2-7 fits better; the J call may be wrong. The CDR3 totals 12 residues. The V gene's germline CDR1 is SGHNT and CDR2 YYREEE (reference sequence). CDR3 sequence reads: CASSRDNYEQYF. In nucleotides, the CDR3 is TGTGCCAGCAGCCGGGACAACTACGAGCAGTACTTC.

This chain uses TRBV7-2 with TRBJ1-1; unclear D gene. The CDR3 sequence is 14 residues long. Germline lookup yields CDR1 SGHTA and CDR2 FQGNSA. Deletions cut 3 bases from V and 6 bases from J, with 14 bases between. CDR3 in amino acids: CASSLMGRRAEAFF. The CDR3 DNA sequence: TGTGCCAGCAGCTTGATGGGGAGGAGGGCTGAAGCTTTCTTT.

This sequence joins TRBV6-6 and TRBJ1-3; 9 bases align to TRBD1. The CDR3 contains 15 residues. V shed 6 bases and J 2 bases; nucleotides not matched to a gene: 5. CDR1 is MNHNY, CDR2 SVGAGI, per germline (reference sequence). As DNA, the CDR3 is TGTGCCAGCAGCGCCGGGACAGGGACTGGAAACACCATATATTTT. Its protein is CASSAGTGTGNTIYF.

This clone was seen just once. The rearrangement joins TRBV15 to TRBJ1-1, with 8 bases lining up with TRBD1. Germline CDR1 is LNHNV and CDR2 is YYDKDF (reference sequence). V was pared by 4 bases and J by 5 bases, with 15 bases of the junction left unmatched. This CDR3 is 17 amino acids long. CDR3 in amino acids: CATSTLWTGQRGTEAFF. Here the CDR3 DNA reads TGTGCCACCAGCACCCTTTGGACAGGGCAAAGAGGGACTGAAGCTTTCTTT.

The chain links TRBV4-1 to TRBJ1-1; perhaps TRBD1 as D (5 bases). Trimming removed 0 bases at V and 0 bases at J, with 11 bases between. The CDR3 loop spans 16 amino acids. Germline CDR1 MGHRA, CDR2 YSYEKL. Here the CDR3 DNA reads TGCGCCAGCAGCCAAGACGGGGGATTCATGAACACTGAAGCTTTCTTT. It specifies CASSQDGGFMNTEAFF.

Points on this clone: Here the CDR3 omits its conserved ending phenylalanine or tryptophan, so a read error is the likely source. The chain combines TRBV5-1 with TRBJ1-5; D might be TRBD1 (5 bases). Germline-derived CDR1 and CDR2 are SGHRS and YFSETQ. V lost 4 bases and J lost 9, with 14 bases in between. The CDR3 totals 13 residues. As DNA, the CDR3 is TGCGCCAGCAGCCCGACGGCCGGGGGGCCCCAGCATCTT. This sequence encodes CASSPTAGGPQHL.

V gene TRBV4-2 combines with J gene TRBJ2-3; D is undetermined. The V and J ends lost 5 bases and 0 bases respectively, with 12 bases between them. The CDR3 extends over 15 amino acids. Germline CDR1 reads LGHNA; CDR2 reads YNFKEQ. CDR3: CASSLSSSSTDTQYF. The CDR3 coding sequence is TGTGCCAGCAGCTTATCCTCGTCTAGCACAGATACGCAGTATTTT.

Written as DNA, the CDR3 is TGTGCCAGCAGCTTAGCCGGTGGGACTAGGGTGATGAATGAGCAGTTCTTC. This encodes CASSLAGGTRVMNEQFF. The chain recombines TRBV7-8 with TRBJ2-1; 8 nucleotides line up with TRBD2. J gave up 7 bases and V 0 bases, and 11 bases lay outside the gene matches. CDR1 and CDR2 from the germline V gene are SGHVS and FQNEAQ. The CDR3 sequence is 17 residues long. The full variable domain, with the rest looked up from reference TRBV7-8 and TRBJ2-1, is GAGVSQSPRYKVAKRGQDVALRCDPISGHVSLFWYQQALGQGPEFLTYFQNEAQLDKSGLPSDRFFAERPEGSVSTLKIQRTQQEDSAVYLCASSLAGGTRVMNEQFFGPGTRLTVL.

The chain recombines TRBV2 with TRBJ1-2, with TRBD1 matching 7 bases. With V trimmed by 10 bases and J by 7 bases, 12 bases remained unmatched. The CDR3 totals 13 residues. The V gene's germline CDR1 is SNHLY and CDR2 FYNNEI. As DNA, the CDR3 is TGTGCCACCAAAGACAGGGTCAAGGTTGGCTACACCTTC. This encodes CATKDRVKVGYTF.

The rearrangement uses TRBV11-2 and TRBJ1-1; D unresolved. Germline CDR1 and CDR2: SGHAT and FQNNGV. Trimming cost V 5 bases and J 7 bases, with 5 bases left between them. The CDR3 consists of 10 residues. The DNA for the CDR3 is TGTGCCAGCAGCCCCCATGAAGCTTTCTTT. Translation: CASSPHEAFF.

This clone was seen a few times. The J gene is TRBJ1-2, the V gene TRBV7-6; D may be TRBD1 (5 bases). V lost 0 bases, J lost 3 bases, and 29 bases lay in between. Germline lookup yields CDR1 SGHVS and CDR2 FNYEAQ. The CDR3 is made up of 21 amino acids. The CDR3 nucleotides read TGTGCCAGCAGCTTAGCGGGAACCGGGGCCGCGGCATCGGGGGATTACTATGGCTACACCTTC. Amino acids: CASSLAGTGAAASGDYYGYTF.

The V gene is TRBV5-1, the J gene TRBJ2-1; D unclear. Trimming removed 3 bases from V and 0 bases from J, with 4 bases in between. The V gene's germline CDR1 is SGHRS and CDR2 YFSETQ. This CDR3 has 13 amino acids. The CDR3, as DNA: TGCGCCAGCAGCTGGAGCTCCTACAATGAGCAGTTCTTC. Its protein product is CASSWSSYNEQFF.

The V gene is TRBV2, the J gene TRBJ2-7; TRBD2 might be the D (6 bases). Germline V CDR1 and CDR2: SNHLY, FYNNEI. The CDR3 sequence is 15 residues long. Trimming cost V 0 bases and J 5 bases, with 14 bases left between them. The CDR3 DNA sequence: TGTGCCAGCAGTGAAGCCCCTGGCGGGGTGAACGAGCAGTACTTC. It specifies CASSEAPGGVNEQYF. The whole variable domain, remainder taken from reference TRBV2 and TRBJ2-7, is EPEVTQTPSHQVTQMGQEVILRCVPISNHLYFYWYRQILGQKVEFLVSFYNNEISEKSEIFDDQFSVERPDGSNFTLKIRSTKLEDSAMYFCASSEAPGGVNEQYFGPGTRLTVT.